A few counts support the clone carrying this TCR beta chain. The antigen remains unidentified. The entry originates in a study of T-cell memory formation after mild COVID-19. This CDR3 contains 14 residues. V lost 5 bases, J lost 0 bases, and 10 bases lay in between. Employing constant-segment primers, 5'RACE generated TCR alpha and TCR beta cDNA libraries bearing sample barcodes and UMIs. MiXCR was run by TCRdb on the 5' RACE reads, yielding one entry per CDR3 protein. This table has about 280,000 distinct CDR3 sequences, approximately 8.4% appearing once. Study-level points and caveats: Unconfirmed was the SARS-CoV-2 specificity of second-wave clones that peaked on day 37. Certain responding clones were present in pre-infection memory, suggesting participation of cross-reactive memory.

Sequenced material: PBMCs or a T cell subset sorted from them (not recorded which). The TCR comes from a man younger than 30 who had mild COVID-19 (a few samples of this study predate the infection). Cell type and time point are not known. This chain links TRBV12-3 or TRBV12-4 with TRBJ1-2, with no clear D. The CDR3 loop reads CASSQGWPNYGYTF. CDR3 nucleotides: TGTGCCAGCAGTCAAGGGTGGCCTAACTATGGCTACACCTTC.